These 14 T cell receptor beta chains were sequenced from one sample in a study of T cell repertoires in cytomegalovirus infection. In TCRdb, the reads were re-called with MiXCR into one record per CDR3 protein. The sample yields hundreds of thousands of distinct CDR3 sequences, 31% seen once. Antigens of these TCRs are unknown. Specimen: cultured CD8+ T cells from PBMCs, collected from culture after CMV antigen stimulation. Receptors originate from a human donor in good health (CMV status not recorded). Some clones in this sample may be carry-over from other donors' samples.

This clonotype was seen ten or more times. The chain joins TRBV7-6 to TRBJ2-3, with TRBD2 matching 9 bases. Looked up from germline, CDR1 is SGHVS and CDR2 is FNYEAQ. This CDR3 spans 17 amino acids. V was pared by 1 base and J by 0 bases, with 5 bases of the junction left unmatched. This CDR3 is CASSLVTSGASTDTQYF. The CDR3 nucleotides are TGTGCCAGCAGCTTAGTGACTAGCGGCGCTAGCACAGATACGCAGTATTTT.

This clonotype was seen a handful of times. The gene calls are TRBV4-3 and TRBJ2-1; weak D call: TRBD1 (6 bases). V lost 4 bases and J 5 bases, leaving 21 bases between the germline ends. CDR1 is LGHNA and CDR2 is YSLEER in the germline V gene. The CDR3 sequence is 17 residues long. CDR3 DNA: TGCGCCAGCAGCCCTGGGACCTTTAGGGGGAGAGACAATGAGCAGTTCTTC. Translation gives CASSPGTFRGRDNEQFF.

The chain combines TRBV7-9 with TRBJ2-7; D perhaps matches TRBD2 (5 bases). This CDR3 contains 14 residues. Trimming left V 5 bases short and J 2 bases short, with 13 bases between. Germline loops: CDR1 SEHNR, CDR2 FQNEAQ (reference sequence). CDR3 sequence reads: CASSPREGPYEQYF. As DNA, the CDR3 is TGTGCCAGCAGCCCTAGAGAGGGCCCCTACGAGCAGTACTTC.

This clonotype was seen more than once but under ten times. The chain has TRBV28 and TRBJ2-3; D gene uncertain. Trimming took 4 bases from V and 9 from J, leaving 20 bases between them. From germline, CDR1 is MDHEN and CDR2 SYDVKM. The CDR3 runs to 15 residues. The chain's CDR3 is CASSSPGQERVTQYF. The DNA for the CDR3 is TGTGCCAGCAGTTCCCCGGGCCAGGAGCGTGTAACGCAGTATTTT.

Worth noting for this clonotype: A clone one base away is much larger, so this may be a read error. The genes are TRBV7-3 and TRBJ1-5, with a weak D call TRBD1 (6 bases). The CDR3 runs to 17 residues. The germline V gene encodes CDR1 SGHTA and CDR2 FQGTGA. The CDR3 coding sequence is TGTACCAGCAGCTTAGAAGGGCAGGGGCGAGAAGGTCAGCCCCAGCATTTT. Its translation: CTSSLEGQGREGQPQHF.

The table lists this clonotype with a few counts. This chain joins TRBV7-9 and TRBJ1-1; TRBD1 might be the D (6 bases). The germline gives CDR1 SEHNR, CDR2 FQNEAQ (reference sequence). The CDR3 spans 13 residues. V lost 6 bases and J lost 1, with 9 bases in between. The CDR3 nucleotides read TGTGCCAGCAGGGGGGCAGAGAACACTGAAGCTTTCTTT. It yields the protein CASRGAENTEAFF.

This clonotype was seen a few times. The J gene is TRBJ1-5, the V gene TRBV7-8; D is uncertain. Germline lookup yields CDR1 SGHVS and CDR2 FQNEAQ. V was clipped by 0 bases and J by 0 bases, with 12 bases between them. This CDR3 comprises 17 residues. CDR3 region: CASSLARREYSNQPQHF. CDR3 bases: TGTGCCAGCAGCTTAGCGAGGAGAGAGTATAGCAATCAGCCCCAGCATTTT.

This clonotype was counted between two and nine times. The chain employs TRBV2 and TRBJ2-7, with 9 bases aligning to TRBD1. J lost 5 bases, V lost 3 bases, and 8 bases had no gene match. Germline values: CDR1 SNHLY, CDR2 FYNNEI. There are 15 residues in the CDR3. The CDR3 sequence is CASSDRGQGYNEQYV. DNA for the CDR3: TGTGCCAGCAGTGATAGGGGACAGGGTTATAACGAGCAGTACGTC.

The chain recombines TRBV9 with TRBJ2-1, with D maybe TRBD1 (5 bases). The V gene lost 1 base and the J gene lost 3 bases, with 29 bases spanning the gap. Germline V CDR1 and CDR2: SGDLS, YYNGEE. The CDR3 runs to 21 residues. CDR3 DNA: TGTGCCAGCAGCGTACCCCAGACGACAGATTTTTGGCCCGGTAACTACAATGAGCAGTTCTTC. Its protein product is CASSVPQTTDFWPGNYNEQFF. Filled out from reference TRBV9 and TRBJ2-1, the complete variable domain reads DSGVTQTPKHLITATGQRVTLRCSPRSGDLSVYWYQQSLDQGLQFLIQYYNGEERAKGNILERFSAQQFPDLHSELNLSSLELGDSALYFCASSVPQTTDFWPGNYNEQFFGPGTRLTVL.

This clonotype was recorded a few times. The J gene is TRBJ2-6, the V gene TRBV6-2 or TRBV6-3; D gene unclear. This CDR3 is 14 amino acids long. Per the germline V gene, CDR1 is MNHEY and CDR2 is SVGEGT. Between the trimmed V and J ends, which lost 8 bases and 0 bases, there was a span of 8 bases. DNA of the CDR3: TGTGCCAGCGGCTCCAGCTCTGGGGCCAACGTCCTGACTTTC. Protein: CASGSSSGANVLTF.

About this clonotype: Being one base from a much bigger clone, this may be a read error. The chain links TRBV7-6 to TRBJ2-1, with 9 bases identical to TRBD2. Germline CDR1 and CDR2: SGHVS and FNYEAQ. The CDR3 has 16 amino acids. CDR3 amino acids: CVSSLEAGGSDNEQFF. CDR3 nucleotides: TGTGTCAGCAGCTTAGAAGCGGGGGGATCGGACAATGAGCAGTTCTTC. Combining the CDR3 with reference TRBV7-6 and TRBJ2-1 gives the whole variable domain GAGVSQSPRYKVTKRGQDVALRCDPISGHVSLYWYRQALGQGPEFLTYFNYEAQQDKSGLPNDRFSAERPEGSISTLTIQRTEQRDSAMYRCVSSLEAGGSDNEQFFGPGTRLTVL.

This clonotype has only a few counts. This chain uses TRBV27 with TRBJ2-2; TRBD1 matches 10 bases. V was pared by 6 bases and J by 8 bases, with 6 bases of the junction left unmatched. The germline V gene has CDR1 MNHEY and CDR2 SMNVEV (reference sequence). The CDR3 extends over 14 amino acids. CDR3 coding DNA: TGTGCCAGCAGCGACAGGGGGCTTATGGGGGAGCTGTTTTTT. Protein sequence: CASSDRGLMGELFF.

The chain joins TRBV2 to TRBJ2-1, with D perhaps being TRBD1 or TRBD2 (5 bases each). The CDR3 runs to 14 residues. V lost 7 bases and J lost 2, with 12 bases in between. CDR1 is SNHLY, CDR2 FYNNEI, per germline. CDR3 nucleotides: TGTGCCAGCAATGGGGACCTGGCCTACAATGAGCAGTTCTTC. This codes for CASNGDLAYNEQFF.

There are many counts of this clonotype. The V and J genes are TRBV7-9 and TRBJ2-3, with D maybe TRBD2 (6 bases). This CDR3 region has 15 residues. Trimming cost V 6 bases and J 2 bases, with 15 bases left between them. The germline CDR1 and CDR2 sequences are SEHNR and FQNEAQ (reference sequence). As DNA, the CDR3 is TGTGCCAGCAGTCGGAGCGGGCGTCTCACAGATACGCAGTATTTT. It translates to CASSRSGRLTDTQYF.